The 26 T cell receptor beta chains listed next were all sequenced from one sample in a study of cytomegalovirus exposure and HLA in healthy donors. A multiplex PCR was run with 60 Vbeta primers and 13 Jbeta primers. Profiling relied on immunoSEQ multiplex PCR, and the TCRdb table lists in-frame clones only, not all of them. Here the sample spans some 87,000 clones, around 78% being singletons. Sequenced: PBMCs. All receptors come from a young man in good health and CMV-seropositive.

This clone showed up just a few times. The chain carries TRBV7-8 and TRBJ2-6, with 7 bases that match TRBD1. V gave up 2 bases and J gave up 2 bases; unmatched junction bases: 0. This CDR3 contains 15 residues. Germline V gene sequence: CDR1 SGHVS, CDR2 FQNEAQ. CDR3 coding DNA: TGTGCCAGCAGCTTAACAGGGGCTGGGGCCAACGTCCTGACTTTC. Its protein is CASSLTGAGANVLTF.

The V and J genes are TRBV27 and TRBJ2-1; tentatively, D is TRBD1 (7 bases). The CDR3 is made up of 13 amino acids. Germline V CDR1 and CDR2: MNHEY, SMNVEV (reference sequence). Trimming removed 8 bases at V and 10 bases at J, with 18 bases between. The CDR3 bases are TGTGCCAGCCGAAAAGGCCCAGGGGGGGAGCAGTTCTTC. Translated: CASRKGPGGEQFF.

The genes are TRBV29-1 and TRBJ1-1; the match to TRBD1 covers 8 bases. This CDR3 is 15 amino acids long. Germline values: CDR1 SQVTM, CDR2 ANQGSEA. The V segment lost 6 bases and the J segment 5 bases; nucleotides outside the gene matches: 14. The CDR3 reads CSVTPGQGGRTEAFF. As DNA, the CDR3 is TGCAGCGTCACTCCCGGACAGGGAGGTCGGACTGAAGCTTTCTTT.

The CDR3: CASSYLSASPGGTQYF. The CDR3 bases are TGTGCCAGCAGTTACCTTTCGGCGTCACCCGGGGGTACCCAGTACTTC. The chain joins TRBV6-5 to TRBJ2-5; TRBD2 might be the D (6 bases). The CDR3 consists of 16 residues. V lost 2 bases and J lost 8, with 21 bases in between. The germline V gene encodes CDR1 MNHEY and CDR2 SVGAGI.

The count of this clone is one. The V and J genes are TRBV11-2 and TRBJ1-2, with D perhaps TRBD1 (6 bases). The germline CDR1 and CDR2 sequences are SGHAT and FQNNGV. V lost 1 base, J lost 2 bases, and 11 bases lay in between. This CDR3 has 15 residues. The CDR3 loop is CASSLGTGPNYGYTF. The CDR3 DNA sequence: TGTGCCAGCAGCTTAGGAACAGGGCCGAACTATGGCTACACCTTC.

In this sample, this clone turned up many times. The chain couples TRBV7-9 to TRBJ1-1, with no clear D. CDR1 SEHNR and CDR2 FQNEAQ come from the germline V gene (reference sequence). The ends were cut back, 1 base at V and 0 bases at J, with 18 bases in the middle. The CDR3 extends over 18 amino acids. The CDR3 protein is CASSLEGSEVGMNTEAFF. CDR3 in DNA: TGTGCCAGCAGCTTAGAAGGGAGCGAAGTGGGAATGAACACTGAAGCTTTCTTT.

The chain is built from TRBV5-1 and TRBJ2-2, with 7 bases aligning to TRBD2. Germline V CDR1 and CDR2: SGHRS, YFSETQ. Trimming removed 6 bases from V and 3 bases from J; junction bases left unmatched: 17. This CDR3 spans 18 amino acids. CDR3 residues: CASNSRGGPGLDTGELFF. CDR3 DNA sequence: TGCGCCAGCAACTCCCGGGGAGGGCCCGGCTTAGACACCGGGGAGCTGTTTTTT.

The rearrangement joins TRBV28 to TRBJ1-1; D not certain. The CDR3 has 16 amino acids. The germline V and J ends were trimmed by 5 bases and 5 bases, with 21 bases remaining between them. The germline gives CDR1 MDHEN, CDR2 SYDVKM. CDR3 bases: TGTGCCAGCAGTCCGACGGCGGGAGATTTGCGGACTGAAGCTTTCTTT. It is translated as CASSPTAGDLRTEAFF.

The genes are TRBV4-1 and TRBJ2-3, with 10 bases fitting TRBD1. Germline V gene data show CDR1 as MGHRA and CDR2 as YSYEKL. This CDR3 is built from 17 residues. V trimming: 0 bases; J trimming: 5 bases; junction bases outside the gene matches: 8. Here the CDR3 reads CASSQEAPGQGLDTQYF. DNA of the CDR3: TGCGCCAGCAGCCAAGAGGCACCGGGACAGGGGTTAGATACGCAGTATTTT.

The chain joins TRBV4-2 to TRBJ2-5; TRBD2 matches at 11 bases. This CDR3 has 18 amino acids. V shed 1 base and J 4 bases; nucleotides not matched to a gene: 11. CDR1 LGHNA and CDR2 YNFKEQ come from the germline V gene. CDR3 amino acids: CASSQAPGGLAGGETQYF. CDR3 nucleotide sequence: TGTGCCAGCAGCCAAGCCCCCGGTGGACTAGCGGGTGGAGAGACCCAGTACTTC.

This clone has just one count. CDR3 amino acids: CASSQGPSGSVYEQFF. DNA for the CDR3: TGCGCCAGCAGCCAAGGACCTAGCGGGAGTGTCTATGAGCAGTTCTTC. The chain is built from TRBV10-1 and TRBJ2-1; 10 bases map to TRBD2. CDR1 is WNHNN and CDR2 is SYGVQD in the germline V gene (reference sequence). The V gene end was trimmed by 6 bases and the J gene end by 8 bases; junction bases not matched to a gene: 13. CDR3 size: 16 residues.

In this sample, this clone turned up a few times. The chain's CDR3 is CASSEAVRYEQYF. The CDR3 DNA sequence: TGTGCCAGCAGTGAAGCGGTAAGATACGAGCAGTACTTC. The chain links TRBV25-1 to TRBJ2-7; D not resolved. V lost 2 bases and J lost 4, with 9 bases in between. The germline gives CDR1 MGHDK, CDR2 SYGVNS. The CDR3 sequence is 13 residues long.

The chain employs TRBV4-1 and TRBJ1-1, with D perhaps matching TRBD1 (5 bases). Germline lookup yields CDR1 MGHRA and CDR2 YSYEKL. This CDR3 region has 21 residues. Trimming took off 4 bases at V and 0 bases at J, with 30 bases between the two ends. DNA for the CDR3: TGCGCCAGCAGCCCACCCGGGACTAAAAAGGGTTTAGCGATGTTGAACACTGAAGCTTTCTTT. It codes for CASSPPGTKKGLAMLNTEAFF.

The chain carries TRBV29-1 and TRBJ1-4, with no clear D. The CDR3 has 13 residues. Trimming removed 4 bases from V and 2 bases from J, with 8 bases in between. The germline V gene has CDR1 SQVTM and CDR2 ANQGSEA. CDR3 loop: CSVGGVTNEKLFF. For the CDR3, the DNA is TGCAGCGTTGGGGGAGTCACTAATGAAAAACTGTTTTTT.

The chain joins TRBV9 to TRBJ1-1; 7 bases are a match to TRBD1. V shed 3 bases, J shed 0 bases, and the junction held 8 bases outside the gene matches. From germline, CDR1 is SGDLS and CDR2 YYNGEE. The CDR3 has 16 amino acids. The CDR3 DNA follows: TGTGCCAGCAGCGGCCCCATGGGACAGTTGAACACTGAAGCTTTCTTT. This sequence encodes CASSGPMGQLNTEAFF.

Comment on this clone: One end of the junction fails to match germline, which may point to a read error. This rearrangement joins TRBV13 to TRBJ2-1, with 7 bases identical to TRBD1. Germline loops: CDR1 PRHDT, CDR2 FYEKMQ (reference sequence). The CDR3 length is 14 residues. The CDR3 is CASSYRGANFSPVF. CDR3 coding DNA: TGTGCCAGCAGCTACAGGGGCGCAAACTTCAGTCCGGTCTTC.

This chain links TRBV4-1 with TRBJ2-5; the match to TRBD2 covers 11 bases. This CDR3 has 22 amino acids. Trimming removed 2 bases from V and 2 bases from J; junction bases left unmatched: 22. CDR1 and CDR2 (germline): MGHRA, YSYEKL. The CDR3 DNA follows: TGCGCCAGCAGCCAACTGAAGGCCCTAGCGGGAGGCCACTTGGGCCTACAAGAGACCCAGTACTTC. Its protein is CASSQLKALAGGHLGLQETQYF.

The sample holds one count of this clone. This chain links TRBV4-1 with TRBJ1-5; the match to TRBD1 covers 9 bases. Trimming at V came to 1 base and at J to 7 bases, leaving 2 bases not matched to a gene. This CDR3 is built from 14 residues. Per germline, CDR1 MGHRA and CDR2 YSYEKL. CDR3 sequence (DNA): TGCGCCAGCAGCCAAGGACAGGGGGGACAGCCCCAGCATTTT. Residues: CASSQGQGGQPQHF.

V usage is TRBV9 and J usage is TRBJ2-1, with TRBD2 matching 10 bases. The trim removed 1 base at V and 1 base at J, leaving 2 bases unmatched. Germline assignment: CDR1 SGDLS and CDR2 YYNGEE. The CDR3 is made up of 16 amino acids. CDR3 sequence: CASSVRTSGSYNEQFF. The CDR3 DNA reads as TGTGCCAGCAGCGTAAGGACTAGCGGATCCTACAATGAGCAGTTCTTC.

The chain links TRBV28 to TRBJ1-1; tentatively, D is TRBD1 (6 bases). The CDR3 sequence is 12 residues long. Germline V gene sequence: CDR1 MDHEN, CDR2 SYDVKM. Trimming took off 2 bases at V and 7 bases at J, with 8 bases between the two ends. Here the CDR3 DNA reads TGTGCCAGCAGTTTAAGGGGGAGTGAAGCTTTCTTT. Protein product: CASSLRGSEAFF.

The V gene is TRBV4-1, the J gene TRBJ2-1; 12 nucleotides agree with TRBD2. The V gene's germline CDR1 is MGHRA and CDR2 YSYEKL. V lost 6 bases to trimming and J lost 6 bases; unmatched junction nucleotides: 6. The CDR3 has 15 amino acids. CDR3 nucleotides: TGCGCCAGCAGTCGGGGACTAGCGGGCCTCAATGAGCAGTTCTTC. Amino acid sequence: CASSRGLAGLNEQFF.

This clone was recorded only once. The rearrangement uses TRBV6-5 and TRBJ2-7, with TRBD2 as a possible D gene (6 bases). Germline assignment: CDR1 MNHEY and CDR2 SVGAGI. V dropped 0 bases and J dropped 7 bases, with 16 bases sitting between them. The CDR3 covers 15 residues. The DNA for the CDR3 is TGTGCCAGCAGTTACTCGGGACTTACCCTAAAGGAGCAGTACTTC. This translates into CASSYSGLTLKEQYF.

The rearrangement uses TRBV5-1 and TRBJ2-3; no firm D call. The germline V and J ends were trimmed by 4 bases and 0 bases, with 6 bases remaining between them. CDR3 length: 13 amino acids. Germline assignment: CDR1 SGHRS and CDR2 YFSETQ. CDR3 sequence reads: CASSADSTDTQYF. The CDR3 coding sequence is TGCGCCAGCAGCGCGGATAGCACAGATACGCAGTATTTT. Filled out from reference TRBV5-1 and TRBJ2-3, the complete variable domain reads KAGVTQTPRYLIKTRGQQVTLSCSPISGHRSVSWYQQTPGQGLQFLFEYFSETQRNKGNFPGRFSGRQFSNSRSEMNVSTLELGDSALYLCASSADSTDTQYFGPGTRLTVL.

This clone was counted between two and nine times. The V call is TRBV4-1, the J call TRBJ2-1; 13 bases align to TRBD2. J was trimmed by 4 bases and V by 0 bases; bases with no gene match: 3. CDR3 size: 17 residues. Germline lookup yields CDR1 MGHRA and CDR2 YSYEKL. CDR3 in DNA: TGCGCCAGCAGCCAAGAGAGGGGACTAGCGGGATACAATGAGCAGTTCTTC. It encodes CASSQERGLAGYNEQFF.

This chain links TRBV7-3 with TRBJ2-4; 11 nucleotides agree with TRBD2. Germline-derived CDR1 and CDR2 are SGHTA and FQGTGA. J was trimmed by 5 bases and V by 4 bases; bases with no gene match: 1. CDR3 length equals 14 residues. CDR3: CASSSGLAENIQYF. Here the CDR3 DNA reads TGTGCCAGCAGCTCGGGACTAGCGGAAAACATTCAGTACTTC.

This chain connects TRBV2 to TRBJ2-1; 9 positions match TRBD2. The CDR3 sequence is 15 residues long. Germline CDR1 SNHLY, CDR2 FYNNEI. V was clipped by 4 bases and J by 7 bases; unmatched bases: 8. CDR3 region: CASSVRRLAENEQFF. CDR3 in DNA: TGTGCCAGCAGTGTCAGGAGACTAGCGGAGAATGAGCAGTTCTTC.